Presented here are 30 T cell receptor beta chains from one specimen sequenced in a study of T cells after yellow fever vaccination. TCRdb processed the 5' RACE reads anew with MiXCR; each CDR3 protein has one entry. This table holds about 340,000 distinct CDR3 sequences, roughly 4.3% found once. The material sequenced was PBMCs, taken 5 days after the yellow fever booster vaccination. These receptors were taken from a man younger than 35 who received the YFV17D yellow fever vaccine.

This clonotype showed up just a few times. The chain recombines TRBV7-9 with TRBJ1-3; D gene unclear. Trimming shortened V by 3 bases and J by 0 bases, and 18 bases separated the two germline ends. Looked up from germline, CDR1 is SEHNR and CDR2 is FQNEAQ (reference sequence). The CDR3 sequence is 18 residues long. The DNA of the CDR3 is TGTGCCAGCAGCTTGTTATCGGGCGGGATGATCTCTGGAAACACCATATATTTT. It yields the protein CASSLLSGGMISGNTIYF.

The CDR3 bases are TGTGCCAGCAGCTCAAGTCGACGGGGGGCAGTCCCAGATACGCAGTATTTT. Amino acids: CASSSSRRGAVPDTQYF. The chain is built from TRBV7-2 and TRBJ2-3; TRBD2 might be the D (7 bases). V gave up 4 bases and J gave up 4 bases, with 21 bases separating them. This CDR3 contains 17 residues. CDR1 is SGHTA and CDR2 is FQGNSA in the germline V gene.

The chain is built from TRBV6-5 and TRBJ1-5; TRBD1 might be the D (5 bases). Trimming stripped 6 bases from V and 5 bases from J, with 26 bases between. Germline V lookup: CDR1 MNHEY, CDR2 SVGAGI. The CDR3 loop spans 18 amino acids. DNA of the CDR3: TGTGCCAGCAGAAAAGACGGTGGGGGTGAAGGATTGGATCAGCCCCAGCATTTT. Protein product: CASRKDGGGEGLDQPQHF.

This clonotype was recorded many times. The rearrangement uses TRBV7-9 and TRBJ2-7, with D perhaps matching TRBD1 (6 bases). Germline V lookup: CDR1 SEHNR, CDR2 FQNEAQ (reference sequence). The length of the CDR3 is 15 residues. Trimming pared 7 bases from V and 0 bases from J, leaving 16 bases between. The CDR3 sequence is CASKGLKGDSYEQYF. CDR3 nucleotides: TGTGCCAGCAAAGGTCTGAAGGGGGACTCCTACGAGCAGTACTTC. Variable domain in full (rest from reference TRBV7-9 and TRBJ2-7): DTGVSQNPRHKITKRGQNVTFRCDPISEHNRLYWYRQTLGQGPEFLTYFQNEAQLEKSRLLSDRFSAERPKGSFSTLEIQRTEQGDSAMYLCASKGLKGDSYEQYFGPGTRLTVT.

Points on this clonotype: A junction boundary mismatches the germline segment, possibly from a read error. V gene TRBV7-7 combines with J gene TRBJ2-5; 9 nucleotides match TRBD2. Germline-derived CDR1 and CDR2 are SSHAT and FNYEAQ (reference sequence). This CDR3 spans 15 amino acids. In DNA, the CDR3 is TGTGCTAGCAGCTTAGGAGATAGCGGGGGAGAGACCCAGTACTTC. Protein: CASSLGDSGGETQYF. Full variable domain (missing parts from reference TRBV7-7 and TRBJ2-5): GAGVSQSPRYKVTKRGQDVTLRCDPISSHATLYWYQQALGQGPEFLTYFNYEAQPDKSGLPSDRFSAERPEGSISTLTIQRTEQRDSAMYRCASSLGDSGGETQYFGPGTRLLVL.

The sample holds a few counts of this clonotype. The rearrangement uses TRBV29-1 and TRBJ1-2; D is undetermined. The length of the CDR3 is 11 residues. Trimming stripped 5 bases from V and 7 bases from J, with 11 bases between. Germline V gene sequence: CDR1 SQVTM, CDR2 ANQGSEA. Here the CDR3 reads CSVLWSGGYTF. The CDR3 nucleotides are TGCAGCGTTCTCTGGTCGGGTGGCTACACCTTC. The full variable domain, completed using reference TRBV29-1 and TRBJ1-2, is SAVISQKPSRDICQRGTSLTIQCQVDSQVTMMFWYRQQPGQSLTLIATANQGSEATYESGFVIDKFPISRPNLTFSTLTVSNMSPEDSSIYLCSVLWSGGYTFGSGTRLTVV.

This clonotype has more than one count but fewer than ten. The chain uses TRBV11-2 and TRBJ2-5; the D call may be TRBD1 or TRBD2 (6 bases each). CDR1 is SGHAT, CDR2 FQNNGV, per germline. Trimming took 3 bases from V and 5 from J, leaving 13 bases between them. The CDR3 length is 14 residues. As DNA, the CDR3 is TGTGCCAGCAGCTTGGTTTTAGGGGGGGAGACCCAGTACTTC. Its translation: CASSLVLGGETQYF.

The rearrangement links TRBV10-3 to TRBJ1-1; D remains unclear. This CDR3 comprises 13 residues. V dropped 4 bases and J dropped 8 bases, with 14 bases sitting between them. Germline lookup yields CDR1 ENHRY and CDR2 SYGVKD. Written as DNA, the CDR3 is TGTGCCATCAGTGGTTACGACGTTTCGGAAGCTTTCTTT. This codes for CAISGYDVSEAFF.

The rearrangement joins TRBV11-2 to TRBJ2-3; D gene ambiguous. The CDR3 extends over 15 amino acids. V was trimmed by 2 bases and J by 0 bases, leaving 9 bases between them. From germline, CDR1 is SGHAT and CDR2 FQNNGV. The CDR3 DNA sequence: TGTGCCAGCAGCTTATTATCAGTTAGCACAGATACGCAGTATTTT. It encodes CASSLLSVSTDTQYF.

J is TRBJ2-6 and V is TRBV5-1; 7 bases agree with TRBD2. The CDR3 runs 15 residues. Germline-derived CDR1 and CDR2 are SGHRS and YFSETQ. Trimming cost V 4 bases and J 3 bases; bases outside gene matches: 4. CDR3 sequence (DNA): TGCGCCAGCAGCCTCGGGGGGATTGGGGCCAACGTCCTGACTTTC. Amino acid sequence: CASSLGGIGANVLTF.

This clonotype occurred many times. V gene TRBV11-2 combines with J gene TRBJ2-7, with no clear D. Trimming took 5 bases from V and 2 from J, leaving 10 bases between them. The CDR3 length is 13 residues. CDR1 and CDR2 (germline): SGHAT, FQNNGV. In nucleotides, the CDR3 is TGTGCCAGCAGCCATGGGTCCCCCTACGAGCAGTACTTC. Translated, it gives CASSHGSPYEQYF.

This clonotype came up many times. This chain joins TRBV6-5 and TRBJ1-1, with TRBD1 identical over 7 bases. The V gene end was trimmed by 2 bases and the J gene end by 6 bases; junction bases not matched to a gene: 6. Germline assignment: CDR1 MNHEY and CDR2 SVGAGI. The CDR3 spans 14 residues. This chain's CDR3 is CASSYDDRVPEAFF. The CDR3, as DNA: TGTGCCAGCAGTTACGATGACAGGGTGCCTGAAGCTTTCTTT.

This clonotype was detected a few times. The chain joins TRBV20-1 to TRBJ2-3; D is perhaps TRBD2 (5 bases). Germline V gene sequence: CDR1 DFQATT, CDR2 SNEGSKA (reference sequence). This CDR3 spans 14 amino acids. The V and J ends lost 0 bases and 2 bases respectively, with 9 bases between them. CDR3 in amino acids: CSAREGVNTDTQYF. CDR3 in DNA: TGCAGTGCTAGAGAGGGAGTGAACACAGATACGCAGTATTTT.

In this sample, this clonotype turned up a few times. CDR3 in DNA: TGTGCCAGCGTTGGTTCTGGCACCGGGGAGCTGTTTTTT. Its protein is CASVGSGTGELFF. The chain carries TRBV6-6 and TRBJ2-2; unclear D gene. CDR3 length: 13 amino acids. Between the trimmed V and J ends, which lost 8 bases and 4 bases, there was a span of 11 bases. Germline CDR1 and CDR2: MNHNY and SVGAGI (reference sequence).

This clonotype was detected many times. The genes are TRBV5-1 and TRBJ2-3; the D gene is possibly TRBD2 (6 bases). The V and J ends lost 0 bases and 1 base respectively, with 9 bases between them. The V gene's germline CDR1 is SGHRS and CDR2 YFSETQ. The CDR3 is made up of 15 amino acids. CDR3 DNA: TGCGCCAGCAGCTTGGTTGCTAGCGGCACAGATACGCAGTATTTT. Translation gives CASSLVASGTDTQYF.

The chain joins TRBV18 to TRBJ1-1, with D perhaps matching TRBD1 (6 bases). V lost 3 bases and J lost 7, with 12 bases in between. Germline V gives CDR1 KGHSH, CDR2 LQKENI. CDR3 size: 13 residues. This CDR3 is CASSPIRDNEAFF. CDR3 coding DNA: TGTGCCAGCTCACCCATCCGGGACAATGAAGCTTTCTTT.

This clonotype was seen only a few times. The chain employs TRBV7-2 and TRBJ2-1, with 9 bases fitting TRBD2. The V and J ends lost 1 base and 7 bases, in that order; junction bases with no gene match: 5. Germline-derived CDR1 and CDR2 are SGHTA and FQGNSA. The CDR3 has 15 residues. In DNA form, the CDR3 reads TGTGCCAGCAGCTTAGGCGGGGGGGCCTCAAATGAGCAGTTCTTC. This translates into CASSLGGGASNEQFF.

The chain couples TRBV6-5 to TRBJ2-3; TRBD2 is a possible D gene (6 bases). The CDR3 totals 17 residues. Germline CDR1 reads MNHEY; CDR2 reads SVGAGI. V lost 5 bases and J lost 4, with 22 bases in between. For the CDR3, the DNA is TGTGCCAGCAGTCACAACCCAGACCGGGACTTTCCAGATACGCAGTATTTT. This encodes CASSHNPDRDFPDTQYF.

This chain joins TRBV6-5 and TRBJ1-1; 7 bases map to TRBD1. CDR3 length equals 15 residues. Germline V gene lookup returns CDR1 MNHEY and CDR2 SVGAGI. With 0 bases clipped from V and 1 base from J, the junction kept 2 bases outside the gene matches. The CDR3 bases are TGTGCCAGCAGTTACTCCGACAGGGCGAACACTGAAGCTTTCTTT. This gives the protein CASSYSDRANTEAFF.

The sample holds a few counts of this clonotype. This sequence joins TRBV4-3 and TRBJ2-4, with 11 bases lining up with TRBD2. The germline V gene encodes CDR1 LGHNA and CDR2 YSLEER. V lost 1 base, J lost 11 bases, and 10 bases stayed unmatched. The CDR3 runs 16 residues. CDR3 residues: CASSQVLAGGTYVQYF. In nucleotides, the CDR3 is TGCGCCAGCAGCCAAGTTCTAGCGGGGGGCACGTACGTTCAGTACTTC.

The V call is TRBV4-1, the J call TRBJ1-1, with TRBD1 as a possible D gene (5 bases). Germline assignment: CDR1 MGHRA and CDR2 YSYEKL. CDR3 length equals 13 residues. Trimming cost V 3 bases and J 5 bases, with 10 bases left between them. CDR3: CASSQDTTTEAFF. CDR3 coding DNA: TGCGCCAGCAGCCAGGACACTACTACTGAAGCTTTCTTT.

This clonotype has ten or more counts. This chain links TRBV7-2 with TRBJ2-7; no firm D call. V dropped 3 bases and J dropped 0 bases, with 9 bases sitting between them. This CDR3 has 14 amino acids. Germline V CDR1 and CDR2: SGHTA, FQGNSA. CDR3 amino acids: CASSLSGASYEQYF. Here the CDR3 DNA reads TGTGCCAGCAGCTTGTCAGGTGCCTCCTACGAGCAGTACTTC.

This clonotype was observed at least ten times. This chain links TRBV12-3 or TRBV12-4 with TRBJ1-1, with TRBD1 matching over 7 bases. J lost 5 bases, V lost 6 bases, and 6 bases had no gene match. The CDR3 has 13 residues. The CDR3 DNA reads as TGTGCCAGCAGCGCTGACAGGGTGACTGAAGCTTTCTTT. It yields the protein CASSADRVTEAFF.

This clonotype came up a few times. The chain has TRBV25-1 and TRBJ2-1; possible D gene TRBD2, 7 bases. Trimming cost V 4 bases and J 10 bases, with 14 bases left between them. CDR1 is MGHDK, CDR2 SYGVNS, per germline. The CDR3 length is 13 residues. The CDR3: CASSARGAREQFF. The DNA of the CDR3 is TGTGCCAGCAGTGCCCGGGGGGCAAGGGAGCAGTTCTTC. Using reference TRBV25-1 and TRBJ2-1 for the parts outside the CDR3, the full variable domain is EADIYQTPRYLVIGTGKKITLECSQTMGHDKMYWYQQDPGMELHLIHYSYGVNSTEKGDLSSESTVSRIRTEHFPLTLESARPSHTSQYLCASSARGAREQFFGPGTRLTVL.

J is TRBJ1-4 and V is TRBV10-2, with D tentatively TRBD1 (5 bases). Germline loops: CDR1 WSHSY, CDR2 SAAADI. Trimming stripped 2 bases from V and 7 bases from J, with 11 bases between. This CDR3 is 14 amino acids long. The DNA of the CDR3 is TGCGCCAGCAGTGAGACAGGCACGGGTGAAAAACTGTTTTTT. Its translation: CASSETGTGEKLFF.

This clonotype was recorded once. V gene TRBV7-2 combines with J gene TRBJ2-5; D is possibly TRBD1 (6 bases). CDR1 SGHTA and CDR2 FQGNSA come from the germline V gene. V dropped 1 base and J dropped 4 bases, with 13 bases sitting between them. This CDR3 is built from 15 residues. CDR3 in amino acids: CASSLGGGWRETQYF. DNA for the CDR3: TGTGCCAGCAGCTTAGGAGGGGGTTGGAGAGAGACCCAGTACTTC.

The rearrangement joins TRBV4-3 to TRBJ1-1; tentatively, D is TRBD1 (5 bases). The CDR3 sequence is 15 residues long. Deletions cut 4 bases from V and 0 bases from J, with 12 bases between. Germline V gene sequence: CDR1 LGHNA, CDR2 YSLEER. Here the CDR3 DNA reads TGCGCCAGCAGCCCCCTTGGCAGGGTGAACACTGAAGCTTTCTTT. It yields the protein CASSPLGRVNTEAFF.

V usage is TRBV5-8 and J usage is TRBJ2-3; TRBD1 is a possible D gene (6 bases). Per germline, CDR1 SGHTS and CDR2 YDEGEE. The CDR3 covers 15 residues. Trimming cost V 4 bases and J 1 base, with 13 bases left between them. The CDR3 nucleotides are TGTGCCAGCAGCCGGGACATCCGGGGCACAGATACGCAGTATTTT. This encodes CASSRDIRGTDTQYF.

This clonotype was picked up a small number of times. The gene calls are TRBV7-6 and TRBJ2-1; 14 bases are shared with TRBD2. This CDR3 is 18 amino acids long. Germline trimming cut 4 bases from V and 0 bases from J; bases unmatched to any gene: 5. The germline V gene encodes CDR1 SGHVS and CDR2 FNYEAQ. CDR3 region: CASSSGLAGGSSYNEQFF. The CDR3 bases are TGTGCCAGCAGCTCTGGACTAGCGGGGGGATCCTCCTACAATGAGCAGTTCTTC. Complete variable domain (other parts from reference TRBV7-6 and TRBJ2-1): GAGVSQSPRYKVTKRGQDVALRCDPISGHVSLYWYRQALGQGPEFLTYFNYEAQQDKSGLPNDRFSAERPEGSISTLTIQRTEQRDSAMYRCASSSGLAGGSSYNEQFFGPGTRLTVL.

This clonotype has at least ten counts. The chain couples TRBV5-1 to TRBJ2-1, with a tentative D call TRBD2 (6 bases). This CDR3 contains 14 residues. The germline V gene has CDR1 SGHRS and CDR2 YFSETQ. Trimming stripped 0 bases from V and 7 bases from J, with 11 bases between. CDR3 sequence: CASSLAAEGNEQFF. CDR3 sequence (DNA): TGCGCCAGCAGCTTGGCCGCGGAGGGGAATGAGCAGTTCTTC.